Following are 27 T cell receptor beta chains from one sample sequenced in a study of neurological immune-mediated disorders. Noted time point: longitudinal time-point 3. TCRdb re-analysed the 5' RACE reads in MiXCR, keeping a single row per CDR3 protein. The sample yields some 80,000 distinct CDR3 sequences, approximately 4.6% seen once. Material for sequencing was PBMCs. All receptors come from a woman aged 55-70 years with multiple sclerosis.

Ten or more counts support this clonotype. This CDR3 reads CASSTVPVRDTQYF. The CDR3 DNA reads as TGCGCCAGCAGCACGGTTCCAGTCCGGGATACGCAGTATTTT. The chain is built from TRBV5-1 and TRBJ2-3; D is unresolved. From germline, CDR1 is SGHRS and CDR2 YFSETQ. The CDR3 covers 14 residues. Trimming removed 4 bases at V and 6 bases at J, with 15 bases between.

This clonotype was detected ten times or more. The J gene is TRBJ2-7, the V gene TRBV18; D ambiguous. V lost 4 bases, J lost 5 bases, and 12 bases lay in between. The CDR3 extends over 13 amino acids. Germline V gives CDR1 KGHSH, CDR2 LQKENI. CDR3 nucleotide sequence: TGTGCCAGCTCACTAACCGGCGCCCACGAGCAGTACTTC. This codes for CASSLTGAHEQYF.

The chain links TRBV2 to TRBJ2-2, with 8 positions matching TRBD1. The CDR3 is 15 residues long. Germline trimming cut 6 bases from V and 1 base from J; bases unmatched to any gene: 4. Germline CDR1 SNHLY, CDR2 FYNNEI. This CDR3 is CASSQDRGNTGELFF. DNA of the CDR3: TGTGCCAGCAGCCAAGACAGGGGGAACACCGGGGAGCTGTTTTTT.

This clonotype occurred many times. This chain joins TRBV7-9 and TRBJ2-1, with D perhaps given as TRBD1 or TRBD2 (6 bases each). Germline V gene data show CDR1 as SEHNR and CDR2 as FQNEAQ (reference sequence). Trimming stripped 0 bases from V and 8 bases from J, with 14 bases between. The CDR3 spans 15 residues. The CDR3 sequence: CASSLAWGAGDEQFF. In DNA, the CDR3 is TGTGCCAGCAGCTTAGCATGGGGGGCAGGAGATGAGCAGTTCTTC. The full variable domain, with the rest looked up from reference TRBV7-9 and TRBJ2-1, is DTGVSQNPRHKITKRGQNVTFRCDPISEHNRLYWYRQTLGQGPEFLTYFQNEAQLEKSRLLSDRFSAERPKGSFSTLEIQRTEQGDSAMYLCASSLAWGAGDEQFFGPGTRLTVL.

The chain has TRBV20-1 and TRBJ2-7; D ambiguous. The germline V gene has CDR1 DFQATT and CDR2 SNEGSKA (reference sequence). The CDR3 has 11 residues. V was trimmed by 0 bases and J by 6 bases, leaving 6 bases between them. The CDR3 reads CSARDPPEQYF. Here the CDR3 DNA reads TGCAGTGCTAGAGATCCCCCCGAGCAGTACTTC.

This clonotype has a count of ten or more. CDR3 in amino acids: CSARELEQGPELFF. CDR3 bases: TGCAGTGCTAGGGAACTAGAACAGGGGCCGGAACTGTTTTTT. V usage is TRBV20-1 and J usage is TRBJ1-4, with 7 bases matching TRBD1. J lost 12 bases, V lost 3 bases, and 13 bases had no gene match. This CDR3 has 14 residues. The germline V gene encodes CDR1 DFQATT and CDR2 SNEGSKA (reference sequence).

This clonotype was seen repeatedly, ten times or more. V usage is TRBV24-1 and J usage is TRBJ2-3; a possible D gene is TRBD2 (5 bases). The CDR3 runs 16 residues. Germline CDR1 is KGHDR and CDR2 is SFDVKD. V was trimmed by 3 bases and J by 0 bases, leaving 12 bases between them. The CDR3 DNA sequence: TGTGCCACCAGTGATGGAACTAGATCTAGCACAGATACGCAGTATTTT. Amino acid sequence: CATSDGTRSSTDTQYF.

The chain couples TRBV25-1 to TRBJ2-3, with 7 bases identical to TRBD1. J was trimmed by 8 bases and V by 4 bases; bases with no gene match: 12. The CDR3 covers 15 residues. Germline CDR1 MGHDK, CDR2 SYGVNS. The CDR3 sequence is CASSVGTVGVCTQYF. The DNA of the CDR3 is TGTGCCAGCAGTGTCGGGACAGTGGGGGTATGTACGCAGTATTTT.

This clonotype was counted many times. The chain uses TRBV24-1 and TRBJ2-5, with 10 bases lining up with TRBD1. After removal of 7 bases from V and 5 bases from J, the junction contained 9 bases not matched to a gene. Germline CDR1 and CDR2: KGHDR and SFDVKD. This CDR3 contains 15 residues. The chain's CDR3 is CATSYRDRGVETQYF. For the CDR3, the DNA is TGTGCCACCAGCTACCGGGACAGGGGCGTGGAGACCCAGTACTTC.

This clonotype was seen at least ten times. This chain joins TRBV20-1 and TRBJ2-1; 10 bases map to TRBD1. The CDR3 is 15 amino acids. Germline V lookup: CDR1 DFQATT, CDR2 SNEGSKA (reference sequence). The junction had 15 bases not matched to a gene; V was cut back by 5 bases and J by 11 bases. The CDR3 DNA sequence: TGCAGTGCTCCCTACCCCAGGACAGGGGGAGGTCAGCAGTTCTTC. Encoded protein: CSAPYPRTGGGQQFF.

This clonotype was detected only a few times. V is TRBV7-6 and J is TRBJ1-3, with D unresolved. This CDR3 has 17 residues. Germline V CDR1 and CDR2: SGHVS, FNYEAQ. The V end lost 2 bases, the J end lost 1 base, and 15 bases lay between the germline ends. CDR3 loop: CASSLQPGVKSGNTIYF. The CDR3 DNA reads TGTGCCAGCAGCTTACAGCCTGGAGTGAAGTCTGGAAACACCATATATTTT.

This clonotype was picked up many times. J is TRBJ2-7 and V is TRBV5-8; 7 nucleotides line up with TRBD2. The CDR3 consists of 14 residues. The V gene's germline CDR1 is SGHTS and CDR2 YDEGEE. Germline trimming cut 1 base from V and 2 bases from J; bases unmatched to any gene: 3. In nucleotides, the CDR3 is TGTGCCAGCAGCTTGTTCCGGGGGGCCTACGAGCAGTACTTC. It codes for CASSLFRGAYEQYF.

The chain recombines TRBV12-5 with TRBJ2-1; 8 bases are shared with TRBD2. CDR1 LGHNT and CDR2 FRNRAP come from the germline V gene. Trimming at V came to 6 bases and at J to 6 bases, leaving 10 bases not matched to a gene. This CDR3 region has 15 residues. The DNA for the CDR3 is TGTGCTAGTGGCACGGGCGGGGGGATGGTCAATGAGCAGTTCTTC. It codes for CASGTGGGMVNEQFF.

The gene calls are TRBV3-1 and TRBJ2-5; D is perhaps TRBD2 (6 bases). This CDR3 region has 16 residues. Germline V gene lookup returns CDR1 LGHDT and CDR2 YNNKEL (reference sequence). V lost 0 bases, J lost 5 bases, and 16 bases lay in between. The CDR3 bases are TGTGCCAGCAGCCAAGATCTCGGGCCCGGAGGGGAGACCCAGTACTTC. Protein product: CASSQDLGPGGETQYF.

This clonotype was found many times. This sequence joins TRBV7-2 and TRBJ2-1; 8 bases agree with TRBD2. V dropped 3 bases and J dropped 3; count of bases not matched to a gene: 4. Germline V gives CDR1 SGHTA, CDR2 FQGNSA. This CDR3 has 15 residues. As DNA, the CDR3 is TGTGCCAGCAGCTTGGCGGGGGGATACTACAATGAGCAGTTCTTC. Translation gives CASSLAGGYYNEQFF.

Many counts were recorded for this clonotype. The chain links TRBV5-1 to TRBJ1-1; 9 positions match TRBD1. Germline trimming cut 0 bases from V and 6 bases from J; bases unmatched to any gene: 3. The germline V gene encodes CDR1 SGHRS and CDR2 YFSETQ. This CDR3 is built from 14 residues. The CDR3 reads CASSLGGTGSEAFF. Written as DNA, the CDR3 is TGCGCCAGCAGCTTGGGAGGGACAGGGTCTGAAGCTTTCTTT.

This clonotype was seen ten or more times. This sequence joins TRBV4-2 and TRBJ2-2; 12 nucleotides agree with TRBD1. The CDR3 loop spans 17 amino acids. Trimming cost V 4 bases and J 2 bases; bases outside gene matches: 5. CDR1 and CDR2 (germline): LGHNA, YNFKEQ. The CDR3 region has the DNA TGTGCCAGCAGCCGAGAGGGACAGGGGGCCAACACCGGGGAGCTGTTTTTT. Its protein is CASSREGQGANTGELFF.

This clonotype was seen ten or more times. The chain uses TRBV15 and TRBJ2-7; D gene uncertain. The germline gives CDR1 LNHNV, CDR2 YYDKDF (reference sequence). The CDR3 is 13 amino acids. Trimming pared 5 bases from V and 7 bases from J, leaving 15 bases between. CDR3 nucleotide sequence: TGTGCCACCAGCGCCCTAACCTCTACGGAGCAGTACTTC. Its translation: CATSALTSTEQYF.

Many counts were recorded for this clonotype. The chain recombines TRBV3-1 with TRBJ1-1, with D possibly TRBD1 on 6 matching bases. Germline V gene sequence: CDR1 LGHDT, CDR2 YNNKEL (reference sequence). This CDR3 region has 15 residues. Trimming removed 2 bases at V and 4 bases at J, with 14 bases between. Here the CDR3 DNA reads TGTGCCAGCAGCCAACGAGGGCCAGGGGTCACTGAAGCTTTCTTT. Amino acids: CASSQRGPGVTEAFF.

This clonotype was recorded many times. CDR3 DNA: TGCAGCGTTGACGGACAGGTACTGAGCTACACCTTC. Translated, it gives CSVDGQVLSYTF. The chain uses TRBV29-1 and TRBJ1-2; 7 bases are a match to TRBD1. J gave up 9 bases and V 3 bases, and 7 bases lay outside the gene matches. This CDR3 region has 12 residues. Germline V lookup: CDR1 SQVTM, CDR2 ANQGSEA. Full variable domain (outside the CDR3, taken from reference TRBV29-1 and TRBJ1-2): SAVISQKPSRDICQRGTSLTIQCQVDSQVTMMFWYRQQPGQSLTLIATANQGSEATYESGFVIDKFPISRPNLTFSTLTVSNMSPEDSSIYLCSVDGQVLSYTFGSGTRLTVV.

This clonotype was counted many times. The V call is TRBV20-1, the J call TRBJ1-1; a weak D match, TRBD1 (5 bases). Trimming pared 1 base from V and 4 bases from J, leaving 10 bases between. Germline V gene sequence: CDR1 DFQATT, CDR2 SNEGSKA (reference sequence). The CDR3 totals 13 residues. For the CDR3, the DNA is TGCAGTGCTAGAGGTCCCGGGGGCACTGAAGCTTTCTTT. It codes for CSARGPGGTEAFF.

The gene calls are TRBV18 and TRBJ2-3; 12 nucleotides agree with TRBD2. The CDR3 is 16 residues long. From germline, CDR1 is KGHSH and CDR2 LQKENI. The V gene end was trimmed by 4 bases and the J gene end by 6 bases; junction bases not matched to a gene: 8. The CDR3 loop is CASSQLAGGPTDTQYF. As DNA, the CDR3 is TGTGCCAGCTCACAGCTAGCGGGGGGGCCAACTGATACGCAGTATTTT. The full variable domain, with the rest looked up from reference TRBV18 and TRBJ2-3, is NAGVMQNPRHLVRRRGQEARLRCSPMKGHSHVYWYRQLPEEGLKFMVYLQKENIIDESGMPKERFSAEFPKEGPSILRIQQVVRGDSAAYFCASSQLAGGPTDTQYFGPGTRLTVL.

Many counts were recorded for this clonotype. The genes are TRBV7-2 and TRBJ2-5; the D is unclear. Germline CDR1 SGHTA, CDR2 FQGNSA. This CDR3 spans 14 amino acids. Trimming left V 2 bases short and J 2 bases short, with 9 bases between. In DNA form, the CDR3 reads TGTGCCAGCAGCTTATACGTGGGTCAAGAGACCCAGTACTTC. This gives the protein CASSLYVGQETQYF.

This clonotype was picked up many times. This chain connects TRBV20-1 to TRBJ2-1; D unclear. Trimming left V 3 bases short and J 0 bases short, with 12 bases between. Germline values: CDR1 DFQATT, CDR2 SNEGSKA (reference sequence). CDR3 length equals 15 residues. This CDR3 is CSASLILSSYNEQFF. The CDR3 DNA follows: TGCAGTGCTAGTTTGATCTTGAGCTCCTACAATGAGCAGTTCTTC.

This clonotype appeared many times. J is TRBJ2-5 and V is TRBV4-2; the D is unclear. CDR1 and CDR2 from the germline V gene are LGHNA and YNFKEQ. This CDR3 comprises 13 residues. The V end lost 1 base, the J end lost 4 bases, and 7 bases lay between the germline ends. CDR3 sequence (DNA): TGTGCCAGCAGCCAAGGGCGAGGAGAGACCCAGTACTTC. It translates to CASSQGRGETQYF.

This clonotype came up many times. The chain recombines TRBV20-1 with TRBJ1-5, with D unclear. Trimming shortened V by 1 base and J by 2 bases, and 15 bases separated the two germline ends. Germline values: CDR1 DFQATT, CDR2 SNEGSKA (reference sequence). The CDR3 has 16 residues. CDR3 region: CSARGASDFGNQPQHF. The DNA of the CDR3 is TGCAGTGCTAGAGGGGCCAGCGATTTTGGCAATCAGCCCCAGCATTTT.

This clonotype was recorded many times. The chain is built from TRBV6-5 and TRBJ2-5; D possibly corresponds to TRBD2 (6 bases). The CDR3 contains 16 residues. CDR1 MNHEY and CDR2 SVGAGI come from the germline V gene. V lost 2 bases and J lost 2, with 15 bases in between. CDR3 sequence (DNA): TGTGCCAGCAGTTACGGGCGGAGGGGTTTACAAGAGACCCAGTACTTC. Amino acid sequence: CASSYGRRGLQETQYF.